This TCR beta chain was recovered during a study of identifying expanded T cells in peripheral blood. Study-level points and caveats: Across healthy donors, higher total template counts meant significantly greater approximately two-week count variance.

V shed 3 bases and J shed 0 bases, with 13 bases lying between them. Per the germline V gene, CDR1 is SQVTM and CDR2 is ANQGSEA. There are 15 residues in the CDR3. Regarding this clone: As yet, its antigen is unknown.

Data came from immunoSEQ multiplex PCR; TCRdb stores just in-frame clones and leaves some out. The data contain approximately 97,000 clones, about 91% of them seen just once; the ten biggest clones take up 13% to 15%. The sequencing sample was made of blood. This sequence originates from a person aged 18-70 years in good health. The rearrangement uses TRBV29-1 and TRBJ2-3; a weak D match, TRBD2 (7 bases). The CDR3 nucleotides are TGCAGCGTTGAGCGGGGGCCGACTAGCACAGATACGCAGTATTTT. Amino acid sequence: CSVERGPTSTDTQYF.